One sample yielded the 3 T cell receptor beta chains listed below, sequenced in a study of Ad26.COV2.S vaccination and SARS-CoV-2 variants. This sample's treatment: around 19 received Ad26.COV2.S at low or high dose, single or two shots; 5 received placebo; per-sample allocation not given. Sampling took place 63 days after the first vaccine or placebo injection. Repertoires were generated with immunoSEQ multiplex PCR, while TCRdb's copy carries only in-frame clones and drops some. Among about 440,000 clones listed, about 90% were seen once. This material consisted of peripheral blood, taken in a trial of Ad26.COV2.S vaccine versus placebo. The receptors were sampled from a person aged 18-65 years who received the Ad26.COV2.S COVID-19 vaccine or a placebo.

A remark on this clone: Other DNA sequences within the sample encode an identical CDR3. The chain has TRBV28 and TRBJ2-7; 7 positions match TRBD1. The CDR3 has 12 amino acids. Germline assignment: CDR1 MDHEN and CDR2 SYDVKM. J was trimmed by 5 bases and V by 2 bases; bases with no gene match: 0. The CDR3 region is CASSLQGDEQYF. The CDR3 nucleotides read TGTGCCAGCAGTTTACAGGGGGACGAGCAGTACTTC.

The CDR3 region is CAISEWAEYGYTF. For the CDR3, the DNA is TGTGCCATCAGTGAGTGGGCAGAGTATGGCTACACCTTC. The chain links TRBV10-3 to TRBJ1-2, with D unclear. This CDR3 contains 13 residues. CDR1 is ENHRY, CDR2 SYGVKD, per germline. The V gene lost 1 base and the J gene lost 5 bases, with 8 bases spanning the gap.

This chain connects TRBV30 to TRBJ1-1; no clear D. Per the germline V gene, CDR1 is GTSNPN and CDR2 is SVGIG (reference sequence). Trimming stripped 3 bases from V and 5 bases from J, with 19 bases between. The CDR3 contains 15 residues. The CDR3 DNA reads TGTGCCTGGAGCTTACTCCTCGACGGTGAGACTGAAGCTTTCTTT. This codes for CAWSLLLDGETEAFF. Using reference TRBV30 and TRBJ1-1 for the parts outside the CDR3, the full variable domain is SQTIHQWPATLVQPVGSPLSLECTVEGTSNPNLYWYRQAAGRGLQLLFYSVGIGQISSEVPQNLSASRPQDRQFILSSKKLLLSDSGFYLCAWSLLLDGETEAFFGQGTRLTVV.